What follows is one T cell receptor beta chain and its context. Libraries were prepared by immunoSEQ multiplex PCR; TCRdb keeps only in-frame clonotypes and omits some of them. The table records approximately 100,000 clones, around 87% of them present only once. The data were taken from a study of T cell responses to AZD1222 COVID-19 vaccine. Germline CDR1 MNHEY, CDR2 SVGAGI. This CDR3 region has 13 residues. V dropped 10 bases and J dropped 6; count of bases not matched to a gene: 8. The sequence was obtained from an adult who received the AZD1222 COVID-19 vaccine. The source was peripheral blood, collected 28 days after the second AZD1222 dose. V usage is TRBV6-5 and J usage is TRBJ1-2; 10 nucleotides align to TRBD1. CDR3 in DNA: TGTGCCACCGGTTGGGGACAGGGGAATGGCTACACCTTC. Its translation is CATGWGQGNGYTF.